Presented here are 7 T cell receptor beta chains from one specimen sequenced in a study of T cell responses to AZD1222 COVID-19 vaccine. The repertoire was sequenced with immunoSEQ multiplex PCR; TCRdb's copy has only in-frame clones and lacks some. The data show around 130,000 clones, with about 88% seen just once and 2.5% to 3.5% held by the top ten. Sequenced material: peripheral blood, taken 28 days after the second AZD1222 dose. These TCRs come from an adult who received the AZD1222 COVID-19 vaccine.

V usage is TRBV6-5 and J usage is TRBJ2-7, with 7 bases that match TRBD1. With V trimmed by 10 bases and J by 7 bases, 10 bases remained unmatched. CDR3 length equals 12 residues. Germline CDR1 is MNHEY and CDR2 is SVGAGI. DNA of the CDR3: TGTGCCACACGACAGGGTGAGGGTGAGCAGTACTTC. It translates to CATRQGEGEQYF.

The chain combines TRBV5-1 with TRBJ2-7; 10 bases agree with TRBD1. J was trimmed by 6 bases and V by 4 bases; bases with no gene match: 10. The germline V gene encodes CDR1 SGHRS and CDR2 YFSETQ. The CDR3 has 15 residues. CDR3 nucleotide sequence: TGCGCCAGCAGCGCGGACAGGGGGGAAGTCGGCGAGCAGTACTTC. It yields the protein CASSADRGEVGEQYF.

This rearrangement joins TRBV2 to TRBJ1-4; TRBD1 matches at 7 bases. The junction had 1 base not matched to a gene; V was cut back by 2 bases and J by 1 base. Germline CDR1 reads SNHLY; CDR2 reads FYNNEI. This CDR3 comprises 15 residues. The CDR3 region is CASSEHRGTNEKLFF. DNA of the CDR3: TGTGCCAGCAGTGAACACAGGGGAACTAATGAAAAACTGTTTTTT.

This chain's CDR3 is CASSSSGGYTF. The DNA of the CDR3 is TGTGCCAGCAGCTCCTCAGGGGGCTACACCTTC. The chain links TRBV11-1 to TRBJ1-2, with D perhaps TRBD1 (5 bases). V shed 4 bases and J shed 8 bases, with 8 bases lying between them. The CDR3 is 11 amino acids. Germline CDR1 SGHAT, CDR2 FQDESV (reference sequence).

The chain couples TRBV28 to TRBJ1-1, with a possible D match to TRBD1 (5 bases). The CDR3 is made up of 11 amino acids. V gave up 11 bases and J gave up 3 bases, with 10 bases separating them. In germline, CDR1 is MDHEN, CDR2 SYDVKM. This CDR3 is CAVTGDTEAFF. The CDR3 nucleotides read TGTGCCGTAACAGGAGACACTGAAGCTTTCTTT.

This clone came up a few times. V and J are TRBV10-1 and TRBJ2-1; tentative D call: TRBD2 (6 bases). The CDR3 is 12 residues long. Germline V gene lookup returns CDR1 WNHNN and CDR2 SYGVQD (reference sequence). Trimming removed 5 bases at V and 9 bases at J, with 11 bases between. As DNA, the CDR3 is TGCGCCAGCAGTAAGGTGGAGGGTGAGCAGTTCTTC. Translating it yields CASSKVEGEQFF.

This chain links TRBV10-3 with TRBJ1-5; TRBD1 is a possible D gene (5 bases). The CDR3 loop spans 13 amino acids. The V and J ends lost 9 bases and 3 bases respectively, with 12 bases between them. Germline V gives CDR1 ENHRY, CDR2 SYGVKD. CDR3 sequence (DNA): TGTGCCATTGGGGCGTTAAACAATCAGCCCCAGCATTTT. It is translated as CAIGALNNQPQHF.